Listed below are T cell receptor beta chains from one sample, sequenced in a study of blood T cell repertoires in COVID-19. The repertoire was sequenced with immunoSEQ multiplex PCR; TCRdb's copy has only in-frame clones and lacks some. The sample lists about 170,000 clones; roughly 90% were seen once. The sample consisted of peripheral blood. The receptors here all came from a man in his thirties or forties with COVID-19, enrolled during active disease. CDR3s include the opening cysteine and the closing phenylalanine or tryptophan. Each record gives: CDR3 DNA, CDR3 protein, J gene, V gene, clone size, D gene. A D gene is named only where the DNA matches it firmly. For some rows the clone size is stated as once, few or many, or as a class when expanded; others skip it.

TGCGCCAGCAGGTACAGGGAGGGGAACACTGAAGCTTTCTTT,CASRYREGNTEAFF,TRBJ1-1,TRBV5-1,.,.
TGTGCCAGTAGTATAGTCCATTTCGGGACAGCGAACACCGGGGAGCTGTTTTTT,CASSIVHFGTANTGELFF,TRBJ2-2,TRBV19,.,TRBD1
TGTGCCAGTAGTATCTCCGGGAGCTCCTACAATGAGCAGTTCTTC,CASSISGSSYNEQFF,TRBJ2-1,TRBV19,.,.
TGTGCCAGCAGCGTACGGACAGGAGGCCCCTATGGCTACACCTTC,CASSVRTGGPYGYTF,TRBJ1-2,TRBV9,.,TRBD1
TGTGCCAGCAGCCCTAGGGGGACGCTTGTCTTCTATGAGCAGTTCTTC,CASSPRGTLVFYEQFF,TRBJ2-1,TRBV6-2/TRBV6-3,.,.
TGTGCCAGCAGCGTAGCAGGGAATCAGCCCCAGCATTTT,CASSVAGNQPQHF,TRBJ1-5,TRBV9,.,.
TGTGCCAGCAGCCAAGAATCCGGGACAGACGAACCTGCCCAAGAGACCCAGTACTTC,CASSQESGTDEPAQETQYF,TRBJ2-5,TRBV4-2,.,TRBD1
TGTGCCAGTAGTACGACAGGGTTTCAGCCCCAGCATTTT,CASSTTGFQPQHF,TRBJ1-5,TRBV19,.,TRBD1
TGTGCCAGCAGCACAGGGGCCCCATCGGATGAGCAGTTCTTC,CASSTGAPSDEQFF,TRBJ2-1,TRBV27,once,TRBD1
TGTGCCAGCAGCTTAGCTGGTGGAACAGCGGCTAACTATGGCTACACCTTC,CASSLAGGTAANYGYTF,TRBJ1-2,TRBV7-2,.,.
TGTGCCAGCAGGGGGACTACACGAGATACGCAGTATTTT,CASRGTTRDTQYF,TRBJ2-3,TRBV6-5,.,TRBD2
TGTGCCAGCAGTTACCCGGAGCAGGGCGAGACTTACAATGAGCAGTTCTTC,CASSYPEQGETYNEQFF,TRBJ2-1,TRBV6-2/TRBV6-3,once,.
TGTGCCAGCAGCTTAGCTTCGGTTAATAGCCTCAATGAGCAGTTCTTC,CASSLASVNSLNEQFF,TRBJ2-1,TRBV7-8,.,.
TGTGCCAGCAGCCGTCCGGGACAGATGTATGGCTACACCTTC,CASSRPGQMYGYTF,TRBJ1-2,TRBV27,.,TRBD1
TGCGCCAGCAGCCCCCGAGGTGGCGGCACTACCTACGAGCAGTACTTC,CASSPRGGGTTYEQYF,TRBJ2-7,TRBV4-1,.,.
TGTGCCAGCAGCTTAGCCCTCCTTGAGGGCCAGTACTTC,CASSLALLEGQYF,TRBJ2-5,TRBV7-6,.,.
TGTGCTAGTGGTCCCCCCGGGACAGGGGTGGAAGAGACCCAGTACTTC,CASGPPGTGVEETQYF,TRBJ2-5,TRBV12-5,.,TRBD1
TGTGCCAGCAGTTACTCGCCGGGACAGGGGACCGGCTACACCTTC,CASSYSPGQGTGYTF,TRBJ1-2,TRBV6-6,.,TRBD1
TGTGCCAGCAGACGACAGGGGCGGGATGAAAAACTGTTTTTT,CASRRQGRDEKLFF,TRBJ1-4,TRBV7-9,few,TRBD1
TGTGCCAGCAGTGAACTTCCCCCGGGACTAGCGGGGGGGGCTGAGCAGTTCTTC,CASSELPPGLAGGAEQFF,TRBJ2-1,TRBV6-1,once,TRBD2
TGTGCCTGGAGTGTACTCAACGGCTACGAGCAGTACTTC,CAWSVLNGYEQYF,TRBJ2-7,TRBV30,.,.
TGTGCCAGTAGTATAGCCGGGTTTAGCAATCAGCCCCAGCATTTT,CASSIAGFSNQPQHF,TRBJ1-5,TRBV19,.,.
TGTGCCAGTAGTATCCGGGAATACAATGAGCAGTTCTTC,CASSIREYNEQFF,TRBJ2-1,TRBV19,.,.
TGTGCCAGCAGCTTAAGTCGGGACACTGAAGCTTTCTTT,CASSLSRDTEAFF,TRBJ1-1,TRBV7-3,.,.
TGTGCCAGCCTTAACAGTGGGGCGGCTAATGAAAAACTGTTTTTT,CASLNSGAANEKLFF,TRBJ1-4,TRBV6-5,.,.
TGTGCCAGCACCCCAATCTCTGGAAACACCATATATTTT,CASTPISGNTIYF,TRBJ1-3,TRBV6-5,.,.
TGTGCCAGTAGTATCCGGACAGGGGGTAGTACTGAAGCTTTCTTT,CASSIRTGGSTEAFF,TRBJ1-1,TRBV19,.,TRBD1
TGTGCCAGTAGTAGTGGACCAGGGTATGTGGGTCAGCCCCAGCATTTT,CASSSGPGYVGQPQHF,TRBJ1-5,TRBV19,.,.